This T cell receptor (beta chain) was obtained from a study of shared clonotypes between healthy human individuals. Study conclusions and caveats: Sampling covered blood only; tissue repertoires likely differ. Sequencing depth was expected to influence donor clonotype sharing.

The study drew its donors from healthy HIV-negative adults without recent acute infections or vaccinations. Naive CD4+ cells were CD45RA-selected; the remaining cells were memory. Points on this clone: No antigen is known for it.

Clones were read by immunoSEQ multiplex PCR, and TCRdb kept only the in-frame ones, dropping some. The sample has approximately 980,000 clones, approximately 80% seen once. Sequenced: memory CD4+ T cells sorted from blood. Subset in this sample: CD45RA-negative fraction. The TCR originated in a man between 18 and 29 years old in good health.

Here the CDR3 reads CASNGGQKETQYF. The DNA for the CDR3 is TGTGCCAGCAATGGTGGACAGAAAGAGACCCAGTACTTC. J is TRBJ2-5 and V is TRBV2, with D possibly TRBD1 on 6 matching bases. In germline, CDR1 is SNHLY, CDR2 FYNNEI. V was cut by 7 bases and J by 3 bases, with 12 bases left in between. The CDR3 sequence is 13 residues long.